Shown below are 29 T cell receptor beta chains from a single sample sequenced in a study of metastatic and nonmetastatic thyroid tumors. From the PCR reads, TCRdb re-called clones with MiXCR. The sample consists of more than 35,000 clones, 17% of them appearing once. No treatment of any kind had been given to any patient before thyroid surgery. Sequencing input: blood. The origin of the receptors is a male donor with papillary thyroid cancer or a benign thyroid nodule (not recorded which). Some clones in this sample may be carry-over from other donors' samples.

This clone was seen ten or more times. The conserved final phenylalanine or tryptophan is absent from the CDR3, which likely points to a read error. The limits of the CDR3 on the DNA are not certain, so only TCRdb's listed CDR3 is given. The chain employs TRBV7-8 and TRBJ2-4; the tabulated D call, TRBD1, remains unverified against the DNA. Germline-derived CDR1 and CDR2 are SGHVS and FQNEAQ. Termini included, the CDR3 measures 8 amino acids. CDR3 sequence reads: CASSYRTG.

This clone has only a few counts. In DNA form, the CDR3 reads TGTGCTAGTGGACTAAAAGGAGACACTGAAGCTTTCTTT. Translating it yields CASGLKGDTEAFF. This chain uses TRBV12-5 with TRBJ1-1; no firm D call. The CDR3 contains 13 residues. Trimming took 6 bases from V and 3 from J, leaving 11 bases between them. Germline CDR1 is LGHNT and CDR2 is FRNRAP.

This clone came up a few times. One junction end does not reproduce the germline sequence, and a read error may be involved. The gene calls are TRBV6-1 and TRBJ1-5; D may be TRBD1 (6 bases). The germline V gene encodes CDR1 MNHNS and CDR2 SASEGT. CDR3 length equals 16 residues. Here the CDR3 reads CTSSVGIDRSVQPQHF. CDR3 sequence (DNA): TGCACCAGCAGTGTAGGTATCGACAGGTCGGTTCAGCCCCAGCACTTT.

The V and J genes are TRBV7-2 and TRBJ2-1, with D uncertain. V was cut by 6 bases and J by 6 bases, with 12 bases left in between. CDR1 is SGHTA, CDR2 FQGNSA, per germline. The CDR3 length is 13 residues. DNA of the CDR3: TGTGCCAGCAGTCGGATGCTGTCCAATGAGCAGTTCTTC. Protein product: CASSRMLSNEQFF.

This clone was detected ten times or more. The V and J genes are TRBV19 and TRBJ2-2; 8 bases agree with TRBD1. Unmatched junction bases numbered 11, after V lost 4 bases and J lost 1 base. From germline, CDR1 is LNHDA and CDR2 SQIVND (reference sequence). The CDR3 has 18 residues. The CDR3 DNA follows: TGTGCCAGTAGTACCCGGGACAGGAGCAGCGTGAACACCGGGGAGCTGTTTTTT. Translation gives CASSTRDRSSVNTGELFF. Drawing the rest from reference TRBV19 and TRBJ2-2, the complete variable domain is DGGITQSPKYLFRKEGQNVTLSCEQNLNHDAMYWYRQDPGQGLRLIYYSQIVNDFQKGDIAEGYSVSREKKESFPLTVTSAQKNPTAFYLCASSTRDRSSVNTGELFFGEGSRLTVL.

As regards this clone: A much larger clone differs by one base, so this may be a read error. The chain employs TRBV6-1 and TRBJ2-7; tentatively, D is TRBD1 (6 bases). From germline, CDR1 is MNHNS and CDR2 SASEGT. The CDR3 loop spans 15 amino acids. Here the CDR3 DNA reads TGTGCTAGCAGTACCTCCGGGACATGGCCCTACGAGCAGTACTTC. Its protein is CASSTSGTWPYEQYF.

CDR3 in DNA: TGTGCCATCACGGTAGGGGGCCGGGAGGGCACTGAAGCTTTCTTT. Translating it yields CAITVGGREGTEAFF. The chain employs TRBV6-1 and TRBJ1-1, with TRBD1 identical over 7 bases. Germline trimming cut 10 bases from V and 4 bases from J; bases unmatched to any gene: 15. This CDR3 spans 15 amino acids. In germline, CDR1 is MNHNS, CDR2 SASEGT.

Details on this clone: A read error is possible here, since a much larger clone lies one base away. This rearrangement joins TRBV10-3 to TRBJ2-1, with TRBD2 as a possible D gene (6 bases). The length of the CDR3 is 14 residues. CDR1 and CDR2 from the germline V gene are ENHRY and SYGVKD. V lost 3 bases, J lost 10 bases, and 16 bases lay in between. The CDR3 DNA reads as TGTGCCATCAGTGACGTCGGGAGCTTCGGGGAGCAGTTCTTC. This translates into CAISDVGSFGEQFF.

This clone has at least ten counts. V gene TRBV5-4 combines with J gene TRBJ1-1, with no clear D. This CDR3 is 17 amino acids long. With 3 bases removed from V and 0 bases from J, the gap between germline ends came to 18 bases. Per the germline V gene, CDR1 is SGHNT and CDR2 is YYREEE (reference sequence). The CDR3: CASSYALPGTMNTEAFF. In DNA, the CDR3 is TGTGCCAGCAGCTATGCCCTACCTGGAACCATGAACACTGAAGCTTTCTTT.

This clone was seen many times. An end of the junction does not agree with germline; a read error may underlie this. The V and J genes are TRBV2 and TRBJ1-4, with TRBD1 as a possible D gene (6 bases). Germline CDR1 reads SNHLY; CDR2 reads FYNNEI. The CDR3 has 15 residues. CDR3 protein: CASSEAVTGQRPPCF. The CDR3 DNA sequence: TGTGCCAGCAGTGAAGCAGTGACAGGCCAAAGACCCCCCTGTTTT.

This clone showed up many times. This chain links TRBV20-1 with TRBJ2-5, with D tentatively TRBD2 (6 bases). Trimming removed 4 bases at V and 4 bases at J, with 19 bases between. The CDR3 is 15 residues long. Per germline, CDR1 DFQATT and CDR2 SNEGSKA (reference sequence). Here the CDR3 reads CSAIPRGRARETQYF. The CDR3 DNA reads as TGCAGTGCTATACCGCGGGGACGTGCTAGAGAGACCCAGTACTTC.

This clone was found a few times. The chain recombines TRBV19 with TRBJ2-1; a weak D match, TRBD2 (5 bases). This CDR3 has 14 residues. Trimming left V 8 bases short and J 4 bases short, with 15 bases between. Germline V gene data show CDR1 as LNHDA and CDR2 as SQIVND (reference sequence). CDR3 loop: CASGEPGVYNEQFF. The DNA of the CDR3 is TGTGCCAGTGGGGAGCCGGGTGTTTACAATGAGCAGTTCTTC.

This clone appeared many times. The rearrangement joins TRBV6-1 to TRBJ2-1; D is uncertain. Trimming took 2 bases from V and 8 from J, leaving 13 bases between them. The V gene's germline CDR1 is MNHNS and CDR2 SASEGT. The CDR3 runs 14 residues. Here the CDR3 reads CASSEIVEHHEQFF. DNA of the CDR3: TGTGCCAGCAGTGAAATCGTCGAGCACCATGAGCAGTTCTTC.

The chain couples TRBV11-1 to TRBJ2-5; weak D call: TRBD1 (5 bases). Germline V gives CDR1 SGHAT, CDR2 FQDESV (reference sequence). This CDR3 spans 15 amino acids. Trimming shortened V by 0 bases and J by 7 bases, and 15 bases separated the two germline ends. CDR3 DNA: TGTGCCAGCAGCTTAGCGCTGTGGCAGGGTCGGACCCAGTACTTC. It yields the protein CASSLALWQGRTQYF.

V gene TRBV11-3 combines with J gene TRBJ2-2, with 8 bases matching TRBD2. Germline assignment: CDR1 SGHNT and CDR2 YENEEA. The CDR3 sequence is 14 residues long. The V gene end was trimmed by 5 bases and the J gene end by 8 bases; junction bases not matched to a gene: 7. The DNA for the CDR3 is TGTGCCAGCAGCCAGGGACTAGAGAGAGGGGAGCTGTTTTTT. This sequence encodes CASSQGLERGELFF.

This clone was seen a handful of times. The chain employs TRBV27 and TRBJ1-2; D is perhaps TRBD1 (6 bases). The germline CDR1 and CDR2 sequences are MNHEY and SMNVEV (reference sequence). V lost 6 bases, J lost 9 bases, and 17 bases lay in between. This CDR3 contains 13 residues. The CDR3 is CASSWTGGGSYTF. DNA for the CDR3: TGTGCCAGCAGCTGGACGGGGGGCGGGAGCTACACCTTC.

In the case of this clone: Just one base apart from a much larger clone, this may be a read error. The chain carries TRBV7-9 and TRBJ2-5, with 7 positions matching TRBD1. The CDR3 is made up of 12 amino acids. Per germline, CDR1 SEHNR and CDR2 FQNEAQ (reference sequence). The chain's CDR3 is CDSSGGRETQYF. The CDR3 nucleotides are TGTGACAGCTCAGGGGGACGGGAGACCCAGTACTTC.

This clone occurred many times. The chain links TRBV20-1 to TRBJ2-1; D is possibly TRBD2 (6 bases). The CDR3 length is 13 residues. The germline gives CDR1 DFQATT, CDR2 SNEGSKA (reference sequence). The CDR3 DNA reads TGCGGGGGGAGCCGGGGAGGAGACAATGAGCAGTTCTTC. Protein sequence: CGGSRGGDNEQFF.

To note about this clone: It is likely a read error, because the conserved phenylalanine at the end of the CDR3 is missing. This chain uses TRBV19 with TRBJ1-6; 10 bases line up with TRBD1. This CDR3 comprises 13 residues. The ends lost 11 bases at V and 10 bases at J; junction bases unmatched: 8. Germline CDR1 LNHDA, CDR2 SQIVND (reference sequence). CDR3 coding DNA: TGTGCCTGTAAGGGACAGGGGTCGTCACCCCTCCACTGT. This gives the protein CACKGQGSSPLHC.

By proportion, this clone is medium-sized. The chain recombines TRBV19 with TRBJ2-7; a possible D gene is TRBD1 (6 bases). CDR1 and CDR2 from the germline V gene are LNHDA and SQIVND (reference sequence). This CDR3 is 15 amino acids long. Trimming cost V 3 bases and J 4 bases, with 16 bases left between them. CDR3 sequence: CASSILPIQGYEQYF. The CDR3 bases are TGTGCCAGTAGTATCTTACCAATACAGGGATACGAGCAGTACTTC.

This clone is medium-sized in the sample. The CDR3 loop is CAIGTSGIIYEQYF. The CDR3 DNA follows: TGTGCCATCGGGACTAGCGGGATAATCTACGAGCAGTACTTC. The chain joins TRBV6-1 to TRBJ2-7; 13 bases agree with TRBD2. CDR1 and CDR2 from the germline V gene are MNHNS and SASEGT. CDR3 size: 14 residues. V trimming: 10 bases; J trimming: 3 bases; junction bases outside the gene matches: 6.

This clone was recorded many times. The gene calls are TRBV7-3 and TRBJ2-1; TRBD2 aligns across 10 bases. Losses at the gene ends were 5 bases for V and 4 bases for J; bases not matched to a gene: 8. Germline V gene lookup returns CDR1 SGHTA and CDR2 FQGTGA. The CDR3 loop spans 16 amino acids. The CDR3 DNA is TGTGCCAGCAGCCTAGTCGGGACTAGCGTATACAATGAGCAGTTCTTC. This encodes CASSLVGTSVYNEQFF. Full variable domain (outside the CDR3, taken from reference TRBV7-3 and TRBJ2-1): GAGVSQTPSNKVTEKGKYVELRCDPISGHTALYWYRQSLGQGPEFLIYFQGTGAADDSGLPNDRFFAVRPEGSVSTLKIQRTERGDSAVYLCASSLVGTSVYNEQFFGPGTRLTVL.

This clone was recorded at least ten times. This sequence joins TRBV3-1 and TRBJ2-2, with D uncertain. Between the trimmed V and J ends, which lost 4 bases and 3 bases, there was a span of 9 bases. CDR1 and CDR2 (germline): LGHDT, YNNKEL (reference sequence). The CDR3 is made up of 14 amino acids. CDR3 bases: TGTGCCAGCAGCCCCCCCCTCGACACCGGGGAGCTGTTTTTT. This translates into CASSPPLDTGELFF.

The CDR3, as DNA: TGTGCCTCGAGCCGACAGGGTGGCTATGGCTACACCTTC. As protein: CASSRQGGYGYTF. The V gene is TRBV30, the J gene TRBJ1-2; the match to TRBD1 covers 7 bases. The CDR3 is made up of 13 amino acids. Germline CDR1 and CDR2: GTSNPN and SVGIG (reference sequence). With V trimmed by 7 bases and J by 4 bases, 9 bases remained unmatched.

V and J are TRBV20-1 and TRBJ2-7; 9 positions match TRBD1. J was trimmed by 3 bases and V by 4 bases; bases with no gene match: 7. Germline V CDR1 and CDR2: DFQATT, SNEGSKA (reference sequence). The CDR3 runs to 14 residues. DNA for the CDR3: TGCAGTGCTATTTCCGGGACAGGGCTCTACGAGCAGTACTTC. It translates to CSAISGTGLYEQYF.

The rearrangement links TRBV28 to TRBJ2-5; TRBD1 aligns across 7 bases. V lost 2 bases, J lost 0 bases, and 15 bases stayed unmatched. This CDR3 has 19 residues. Germline V gene sequence: CDR1 MDHEN, CDR2 SYDVKM. In nucleotides, the CDR3 is TGTGCCAGCAGTTTAGGGTTGGGACAGTCGGACGGATACCAAGAGACCCAGTACTTC. Its translation: CASSLGLGQSDGYQETQYF.

This clone occurred a few times. One junction end disagrees with the germline gene, perhaps due to a read error. CDR3 sequence reads: CVSTPPGGVINQPQHF. In DNA, the CDR3 is TGTGTCAGCACCCCCCCCGGGGGAGTTATCAATCAGCCCCAGCATTTT. The chain joins TRBV28 to TRBJ1-5; a weak D match, TRBD1 (5 bases). Germline assignment: CDR1 MDHEN and CDR2 SYDVKM. CDR3 length: 16 residues. The full variable domain, rest sourced from reference TRBV28 and TRBJ1-5, is DVKVTQSSRYLVKRTGEKVFLECVQDMDHENMFWYRQDPGLGLRLIYFSYDVKMKEKGDIPEGYSVSREKKERFSLILESASTNQTSMYLCVSTPPGGVINQPQHFGDGTRLSIL.

This clone showed up many times. This rearrangement joins TRBV9 to TRBJ2-1, with TRBD2 matching over 14 bases. In germline, CDR1 is SGDLS, CDR2 YYNGEE. The V gene end was trimmed by 4 bases and the J gene end by 4 bases; junction bases not matched to a gene: 7. The CDR3 has 17 residues. The CDR3 sequence is CASSPRLAGGNYNEQFF. The CDR3 DNA reads TGTGCCAGCAGCCCTCGACTAGCGGGAGGGAATTACAATGAGCAGTTCTTC.

In its sample, this clone was seen many times. The CDR3 spells CASSSLAPYTDTQYF. Here the CDR3 DNA reads TGTGCCAGCAGCTCACTAGCGCCGTACACAGATACGCAGTATTTT. This chain links TRBV11-3 with TRBJ2-3; 7 bases are shared with TRBD2. CDR1 and CDR2 (germline): SGHNT, YENEEA. The V and J ends lost 4 bases and 2 bases, in that order; junction bases with no gene match: 6. The CDR3 is made up of 15 amino acids. Drawing the rest from reference TRBV11-3 and TRBJ2-3, the complete variable domain is EAGVVQSPRYKIIEKKQPVAFWCNPISGHNTLYWYLQNLGQGPELLIRYENEEAVDDSQLPKDRFSAERLKGVDSTLKIQPAELGDSAVYLCASSSLAPYTDTQYFGPGTRLTVL.